This TCR beta chain was captured in a study of T cell responses to AZD1222 COVID-19 vaccine. Broader study findings: None of the repertoires were sampled until the peak T cell response had passed. Baseline serostatus was positive in only a handful of AZD1222 recipients. An increase in Spike-specific TCR breadth and depth was observed after two AZD1222 doses. Among the donors, most were white British and more were female, and clonal diversity was possibly underestimated.

Remarks on this clone: Its antigen is not known.

Trimming removed 5 bases from V and 2 bases from J, with 24 bases in between. CDR1 and CDR2 from the germline V gene are MNHEY and SMNVEV (reference sequence). The CDR3 runs to 18 residues. This table comes from immunoSEQ multiplex PCR, and its TCRdb copy is limited to in-frame clones, with some not included. The sample lists 150,000 to 200,000 clones, just over 90% occurring once. The sequenced sample was peripheral blood, obtained 28 days after the second dose of the MenACWY control vaccine. The gene calls are TRBV27 and TRBJ1-1; D might be TRBD1 (5 bases). The sequence was collected from an adult who received the MenACWY meningococcal vaccine as a control. The CDR3 DNA sequence: TGTGCCAGCAGTCCCGAAGTCGTCAGGGAAATCCTTAACACTGAAGCTTTCTTT. Protein sequence: CASSPEVVREILNTEAFF.